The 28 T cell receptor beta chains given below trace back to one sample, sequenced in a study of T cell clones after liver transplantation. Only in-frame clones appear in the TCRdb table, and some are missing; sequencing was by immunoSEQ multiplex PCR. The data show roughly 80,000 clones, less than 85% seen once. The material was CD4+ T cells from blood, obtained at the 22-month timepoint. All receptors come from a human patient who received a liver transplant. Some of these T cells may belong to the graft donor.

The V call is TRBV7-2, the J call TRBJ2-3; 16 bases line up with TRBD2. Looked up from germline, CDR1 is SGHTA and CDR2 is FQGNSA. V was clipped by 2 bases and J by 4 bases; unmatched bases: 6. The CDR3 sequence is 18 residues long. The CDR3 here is CASSLSVGTSGRADTQYF. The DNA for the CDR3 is TGTGCCAGCAGCTTAAGTGTGGGGACTAGCGGGAGGGCAGATACGCAGTATTTT.

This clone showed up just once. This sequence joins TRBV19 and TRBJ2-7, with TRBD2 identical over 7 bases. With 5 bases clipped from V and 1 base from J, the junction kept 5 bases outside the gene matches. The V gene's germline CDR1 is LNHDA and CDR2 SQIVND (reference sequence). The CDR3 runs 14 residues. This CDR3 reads CASSRPGGSYEQYF. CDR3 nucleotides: TGTGCCAGTAGTCGCCCCGGGGGGTCCTACGAGCAGTACTTC.

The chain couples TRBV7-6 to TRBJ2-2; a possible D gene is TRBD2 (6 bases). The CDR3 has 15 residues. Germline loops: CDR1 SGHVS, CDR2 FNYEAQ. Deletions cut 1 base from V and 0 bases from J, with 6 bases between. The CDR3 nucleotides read TGTGCCAGCAGCTTAGAGCGGGCGAACACCGGGGAGCTGTTTTTT. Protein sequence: CASSLERANTGELFF. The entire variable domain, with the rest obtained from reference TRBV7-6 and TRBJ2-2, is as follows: GAGVSQSPRYKVTKRGQDVALRCDPISGHVSLYWYRQALGQGPEFLTYFNYEAQQDKSGLPNDRFSAERPEGSISTLTIQRTEQRDSAMYRCASSLERANTGELFFGEGSRLTVL.

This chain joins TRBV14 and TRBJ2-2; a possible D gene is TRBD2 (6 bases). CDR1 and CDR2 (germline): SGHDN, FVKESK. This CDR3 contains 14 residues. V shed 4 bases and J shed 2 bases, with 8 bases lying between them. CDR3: CASSPGVNTGELFF. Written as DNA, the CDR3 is TGTGCCAGCAGCCCGGGAGTTAACACCGGGGAGCTGTTTTTT. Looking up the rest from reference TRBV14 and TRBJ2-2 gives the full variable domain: EAGVTQFPSHSVIEKGQTVTLRCDPISGHDNLYWYRRVMGKEIKFLLHFVKESKQDESGMPNNRFLAERTGGTYSTLKVQPAELEDSGVYFCASSPGVNTGELFFGEGSRLTVL.

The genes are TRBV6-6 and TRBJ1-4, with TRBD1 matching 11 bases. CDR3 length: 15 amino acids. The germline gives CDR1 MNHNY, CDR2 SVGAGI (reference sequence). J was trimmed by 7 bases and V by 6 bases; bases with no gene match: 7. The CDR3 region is CASRALGQGVEKLFF. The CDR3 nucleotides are TGTGCCAGCAGAGCCTTGGGACAGGGGGTTGAAAAACTGTTTTTT.

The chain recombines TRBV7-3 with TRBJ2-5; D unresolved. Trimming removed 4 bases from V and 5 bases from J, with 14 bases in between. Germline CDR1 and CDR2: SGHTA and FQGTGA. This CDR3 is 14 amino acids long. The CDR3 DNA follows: TGTGCCAGCAGCTCGATGGATGTGAGGGAGACCCAGTACTTC. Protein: CASSSMDVRETQYF.

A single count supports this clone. The CDR3: CASSLGTTLLSYEQYF. The CDR3 DNA follows: TGTGCCAGCAGCCTGGGGACTACCCTTCTTTCCTACGAGCAGTACTTC. The J gene is TRBJ2-7, the V gene TRBV11-2; 7 bases agree with TRBD2. Germline CDR1 reads SGHAT; CDR2 reads FQNNGV. V was clipped by 5 bases and J by 1 base; unmatched bases: 11. The CDR3 length is 16 residues.

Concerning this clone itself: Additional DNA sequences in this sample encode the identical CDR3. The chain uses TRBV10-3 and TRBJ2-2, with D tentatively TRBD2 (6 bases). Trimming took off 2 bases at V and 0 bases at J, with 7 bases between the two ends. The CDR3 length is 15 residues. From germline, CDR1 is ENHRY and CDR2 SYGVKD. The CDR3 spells CAISEPSANTGELFF. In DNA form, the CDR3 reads TGTGCCATCAGTGAGCCTAGCGCGAACACCGGGGAGCTGTTTTTT.

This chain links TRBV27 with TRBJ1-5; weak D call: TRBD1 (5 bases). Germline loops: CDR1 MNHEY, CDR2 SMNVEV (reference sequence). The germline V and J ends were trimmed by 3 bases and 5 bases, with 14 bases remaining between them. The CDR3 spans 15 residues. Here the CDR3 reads CASSFQGRRDQPQHF. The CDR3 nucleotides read TGTGCCAGCAGTTTCCAGGGTAGAAGAGATCAGCCCCAGCATTTT.

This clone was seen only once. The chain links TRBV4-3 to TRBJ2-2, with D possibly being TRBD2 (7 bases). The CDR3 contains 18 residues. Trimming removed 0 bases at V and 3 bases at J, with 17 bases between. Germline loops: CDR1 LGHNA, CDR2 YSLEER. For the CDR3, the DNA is TGCGCCAGCAGCCAAGATATAACCGGGGGGCCTGACACCGGGGAGCTGTTTTTT. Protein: CASSQDITGGPDTGELFF.

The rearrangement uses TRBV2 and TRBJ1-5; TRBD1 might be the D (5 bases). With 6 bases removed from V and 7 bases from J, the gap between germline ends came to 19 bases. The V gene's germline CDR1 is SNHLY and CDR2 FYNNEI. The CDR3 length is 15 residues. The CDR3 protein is CASRERTSEGQPQHF. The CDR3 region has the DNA TGTGCCAGCAGAGAGCGGACATCGGAAGGACAGCCCCAGCATTTT.

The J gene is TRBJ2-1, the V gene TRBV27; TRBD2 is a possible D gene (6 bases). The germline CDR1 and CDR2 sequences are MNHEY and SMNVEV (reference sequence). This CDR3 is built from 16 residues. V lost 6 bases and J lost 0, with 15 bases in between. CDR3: CASREAAGSSYNEQFF. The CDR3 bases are TGTGCCAGCAGAGAAGCGGCCGGGAGCTCCTACAATGAGCAGTTCTTC.

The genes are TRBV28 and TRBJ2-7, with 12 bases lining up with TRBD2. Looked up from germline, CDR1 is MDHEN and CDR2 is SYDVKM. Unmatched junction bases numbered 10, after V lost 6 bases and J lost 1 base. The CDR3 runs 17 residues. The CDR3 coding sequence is TGTGCCAGCAGCCTCCGACCGCTAGCGGGAGGGTCCTACGAGCAGTACTTC. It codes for CASSLRPLAGGSYEQYF.

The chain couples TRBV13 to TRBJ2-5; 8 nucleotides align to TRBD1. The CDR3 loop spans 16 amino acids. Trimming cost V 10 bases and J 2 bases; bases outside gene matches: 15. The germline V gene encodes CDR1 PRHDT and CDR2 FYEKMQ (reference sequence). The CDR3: CATQLMVQGAQETQYF. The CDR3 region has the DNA TGTGCCACTCAGCTTATGGTCCAGGGGGCACAAGAGACCCAGTACTTC.

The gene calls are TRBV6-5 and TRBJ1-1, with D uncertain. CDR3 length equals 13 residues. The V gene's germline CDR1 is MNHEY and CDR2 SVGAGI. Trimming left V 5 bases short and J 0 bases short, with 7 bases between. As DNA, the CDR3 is TGTGCCAGCAGTCCTGGGGTGAACACTGAAGCTTTCTTT. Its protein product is CASSPGVNTEAFF.

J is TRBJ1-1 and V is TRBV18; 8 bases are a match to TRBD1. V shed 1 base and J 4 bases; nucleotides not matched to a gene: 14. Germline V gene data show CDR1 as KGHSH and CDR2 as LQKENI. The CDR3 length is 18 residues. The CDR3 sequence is CASSPLAGQGGMSTEAFF. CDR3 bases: TGTGCCAGCTCACCACTGGCAGGACAGGGTGGAATGAGCACTGAAGCTTTCTTT.

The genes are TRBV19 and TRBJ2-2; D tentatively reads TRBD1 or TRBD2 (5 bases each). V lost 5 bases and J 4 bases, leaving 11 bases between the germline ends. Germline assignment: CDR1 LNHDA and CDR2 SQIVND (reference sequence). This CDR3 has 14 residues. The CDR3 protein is CASSGPRGTGELFF. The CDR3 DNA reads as TGTGCCAGTAGTGGCCCGAGGGGCACCGGGGAGCTGTTTTTT.

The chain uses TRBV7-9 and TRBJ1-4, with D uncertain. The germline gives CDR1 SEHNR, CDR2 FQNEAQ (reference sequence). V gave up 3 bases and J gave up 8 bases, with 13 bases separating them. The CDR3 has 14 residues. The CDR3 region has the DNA TGTGCCAGCAGCTTCGGGTTCGGGGAAGAAAAACTGTTTTTT. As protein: CASSFGFGEEKLFF.

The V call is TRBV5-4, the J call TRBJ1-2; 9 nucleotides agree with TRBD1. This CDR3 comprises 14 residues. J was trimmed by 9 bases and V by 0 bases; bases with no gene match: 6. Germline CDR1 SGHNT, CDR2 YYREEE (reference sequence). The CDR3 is CASSLVQGARSYTF. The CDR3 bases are TGTGCCAGCAGCTTGGTACAGGGGGCGCGAAGCTACACCTTC.

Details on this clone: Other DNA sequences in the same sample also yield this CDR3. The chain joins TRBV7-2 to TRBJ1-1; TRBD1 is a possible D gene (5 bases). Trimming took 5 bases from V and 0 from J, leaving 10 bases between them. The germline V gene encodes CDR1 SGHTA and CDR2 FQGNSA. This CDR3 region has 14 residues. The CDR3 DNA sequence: TGTGCCAGCAGCCCCCGGACACTGAACACTGAAGCTTTCTTT. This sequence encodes CASSPRTLNTEAFF.

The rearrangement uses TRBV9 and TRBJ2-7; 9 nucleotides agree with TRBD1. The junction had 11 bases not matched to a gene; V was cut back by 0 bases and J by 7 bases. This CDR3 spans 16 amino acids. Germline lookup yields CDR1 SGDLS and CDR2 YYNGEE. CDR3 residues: CASSVDPGQGSHEQYF. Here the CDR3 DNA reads TGTGCCAGCAGCGTAGATCCGGGACAGGGTAGTCATGAGCAGTACTTC.

The CDR3 region is CARTGEDTEAFF. DNA for the CDR3: TGTGCCAGGACAGGGGAGGACACTGAAGCTTTCTTT. V is TRBV27 and J is TRBJ1-1, with 8 bases lining up with TRBD1. This CDR3 has 12 residues. The germline CDR1 and CDR2 sequences are MNHEY and SMNVEV (reference sequence). J was trimmed by 3 bases and V by 9 bases; bases with no gene match: 3.

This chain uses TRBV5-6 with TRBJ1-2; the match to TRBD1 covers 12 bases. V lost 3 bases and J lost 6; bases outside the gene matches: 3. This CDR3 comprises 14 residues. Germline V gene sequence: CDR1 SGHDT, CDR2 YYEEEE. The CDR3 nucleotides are TGTGCCAGCAGCTGGGACAGGGGGCTTGATGGCTACACCTTC. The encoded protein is CASSWDRGLDGYTF.

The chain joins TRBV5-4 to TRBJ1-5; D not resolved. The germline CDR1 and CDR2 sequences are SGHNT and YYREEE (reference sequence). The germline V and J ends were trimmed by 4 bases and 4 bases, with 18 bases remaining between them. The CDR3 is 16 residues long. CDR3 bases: TGTGCCAGCAGCCCCGTATCGGAAGGCCAGAATCAGCCCCAGCATTTT. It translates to CASSPVSEGQNQPQHF.

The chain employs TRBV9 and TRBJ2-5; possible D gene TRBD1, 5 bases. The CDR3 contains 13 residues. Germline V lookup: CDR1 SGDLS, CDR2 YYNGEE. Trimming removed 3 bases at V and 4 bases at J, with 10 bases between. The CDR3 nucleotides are TGTGCCAGCAGCGCGCAGGGTCTAGAGACCCAGTACTTC. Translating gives CASSAQGLETQYF.

CDR3 in amino acids: CASSLLEYQETQYF. CDR3 coding DNA: TGTGCCAGCAGCTTGTTGGAGTACCAAGAGACCCAGTACTTC. The chain is built from TRBV5-6 and TRBJ2-5; D gene unclear. The V gene's germline CDR1 is SGHDT and CDR2 YYEEEE. This CDR3 has 14 amino acids. V was clipped by 1 base and J by 0 bases, with 7 bases between them.

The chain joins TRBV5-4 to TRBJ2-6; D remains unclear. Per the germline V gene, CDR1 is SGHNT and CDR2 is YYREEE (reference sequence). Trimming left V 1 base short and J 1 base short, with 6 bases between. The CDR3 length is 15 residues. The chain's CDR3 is CASSLPGSGANVLTF. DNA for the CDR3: TGTGCCAGCAGCTTGCCCGGGTCTGGGGCCAACGTCCTGACTTTC.

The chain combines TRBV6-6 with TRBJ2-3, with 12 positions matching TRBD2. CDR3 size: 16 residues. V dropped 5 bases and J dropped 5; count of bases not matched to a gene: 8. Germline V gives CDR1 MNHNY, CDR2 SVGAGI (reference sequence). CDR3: CASSPPSGRAGDTQYF. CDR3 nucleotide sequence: TGTGCCAGCAGTCCTCCTAGCGGGAGGGCAGGAGATACGCAGTATTTT.